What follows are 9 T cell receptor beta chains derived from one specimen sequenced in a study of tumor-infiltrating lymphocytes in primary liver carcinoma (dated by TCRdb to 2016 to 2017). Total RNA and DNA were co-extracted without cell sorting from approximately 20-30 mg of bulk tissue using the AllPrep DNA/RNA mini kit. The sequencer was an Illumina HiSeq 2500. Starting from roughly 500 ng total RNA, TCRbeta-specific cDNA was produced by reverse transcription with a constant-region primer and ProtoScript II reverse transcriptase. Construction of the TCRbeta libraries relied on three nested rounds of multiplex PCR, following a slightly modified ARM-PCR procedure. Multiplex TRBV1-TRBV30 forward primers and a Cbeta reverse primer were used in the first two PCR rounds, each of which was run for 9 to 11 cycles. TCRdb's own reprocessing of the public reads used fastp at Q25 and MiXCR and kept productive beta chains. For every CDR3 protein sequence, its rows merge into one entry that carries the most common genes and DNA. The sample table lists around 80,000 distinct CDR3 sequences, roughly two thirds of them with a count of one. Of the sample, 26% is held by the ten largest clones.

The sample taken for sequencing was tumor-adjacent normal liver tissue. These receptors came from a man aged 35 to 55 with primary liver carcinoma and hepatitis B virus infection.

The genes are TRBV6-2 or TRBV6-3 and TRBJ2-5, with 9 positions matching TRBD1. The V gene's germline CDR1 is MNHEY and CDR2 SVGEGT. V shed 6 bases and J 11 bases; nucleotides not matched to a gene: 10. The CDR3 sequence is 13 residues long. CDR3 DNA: TGTGCCAGCAGCCGGGACAGGGAAGAGAGTCAGTACTTC. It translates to CASSRDREESQYF.

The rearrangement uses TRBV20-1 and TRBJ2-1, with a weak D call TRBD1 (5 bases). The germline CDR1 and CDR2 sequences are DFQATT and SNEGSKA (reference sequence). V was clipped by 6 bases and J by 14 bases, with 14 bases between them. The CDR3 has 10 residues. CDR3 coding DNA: TGCAGTGCCGCCCAGGGATGGGAGTTCTTC. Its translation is CSAAQGWEFF.

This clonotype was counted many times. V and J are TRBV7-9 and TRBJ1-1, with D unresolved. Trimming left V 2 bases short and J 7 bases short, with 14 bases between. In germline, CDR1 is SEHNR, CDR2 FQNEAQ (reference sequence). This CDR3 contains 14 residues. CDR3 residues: CASSLLAPDREAFF. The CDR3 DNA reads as TGTGCCAGCAGCTTACTCGCGCCGGACCGTGAAGCTTTCTTT.

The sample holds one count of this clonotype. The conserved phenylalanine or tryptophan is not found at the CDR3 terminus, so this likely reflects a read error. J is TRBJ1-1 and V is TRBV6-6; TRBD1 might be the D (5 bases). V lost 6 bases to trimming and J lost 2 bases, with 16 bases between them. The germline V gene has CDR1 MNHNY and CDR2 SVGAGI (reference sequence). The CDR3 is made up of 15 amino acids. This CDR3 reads CASRTGTCSNTEAFL. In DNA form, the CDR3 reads TGTGCCAGCAGAACTGGGACGTGCAGTAACACTGAAGCTTTCTTA.

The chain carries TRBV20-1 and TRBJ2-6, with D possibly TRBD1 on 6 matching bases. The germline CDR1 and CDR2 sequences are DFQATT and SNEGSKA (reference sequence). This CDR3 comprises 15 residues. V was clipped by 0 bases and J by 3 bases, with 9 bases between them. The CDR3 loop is CSAREAGVGANVLTF. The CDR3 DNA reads TGCAGTGCTAGAGAGGCAGGGGTTGGGGCCAACGTCCTGACTTTC.

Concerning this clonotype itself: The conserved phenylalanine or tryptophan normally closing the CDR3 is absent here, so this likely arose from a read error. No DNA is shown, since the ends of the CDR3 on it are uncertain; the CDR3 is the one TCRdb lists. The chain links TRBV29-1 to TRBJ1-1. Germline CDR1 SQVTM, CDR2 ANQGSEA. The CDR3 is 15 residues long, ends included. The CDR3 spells CSVAAGWGMNTEAFV.

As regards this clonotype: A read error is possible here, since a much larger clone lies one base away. The CDR3 bases are TGTGCCAGCTATATGGACAGGGGGAGCACTGAAGCTTTCTTT. This translates into CASYMDRGSTEAFF. The chain links TRBV28 to TRBJ1-1; TRBD1 agrees at 10 bases. The junction had 7 bases not matched to a gene; V was cut back by 8 bases and J by 4 bases. CDR1 is MDHEN and CDR2 is SYDVKM in the germline V gene. The CDR3 is made up of 14 amino acids.

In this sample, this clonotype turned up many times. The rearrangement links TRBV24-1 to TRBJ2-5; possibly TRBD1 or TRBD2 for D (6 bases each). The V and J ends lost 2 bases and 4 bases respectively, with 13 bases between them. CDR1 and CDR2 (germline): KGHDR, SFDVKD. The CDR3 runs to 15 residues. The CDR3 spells CATSDWVRGGETQYF. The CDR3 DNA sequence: TGTGCCACCAGTGATTGGGTCAGGGGAGGAGAGACCCAGTACTTC.

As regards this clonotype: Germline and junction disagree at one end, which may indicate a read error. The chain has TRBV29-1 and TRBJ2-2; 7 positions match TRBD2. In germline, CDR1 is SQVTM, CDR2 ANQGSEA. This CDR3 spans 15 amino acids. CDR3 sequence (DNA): TGCGGCGTGGAGTCCCATGGACTAGGGTCCGGGGAGCTGTTTTTT. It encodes CGVESHGLGSGELFF.